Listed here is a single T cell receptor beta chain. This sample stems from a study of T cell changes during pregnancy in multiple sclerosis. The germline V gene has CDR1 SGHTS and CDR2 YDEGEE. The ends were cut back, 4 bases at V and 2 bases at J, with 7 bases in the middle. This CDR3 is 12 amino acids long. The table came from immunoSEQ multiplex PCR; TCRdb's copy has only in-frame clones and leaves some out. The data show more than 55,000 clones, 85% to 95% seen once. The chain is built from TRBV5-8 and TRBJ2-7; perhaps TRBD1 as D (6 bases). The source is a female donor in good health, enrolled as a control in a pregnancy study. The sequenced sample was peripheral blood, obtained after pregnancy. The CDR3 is CASSRDTYEQYF. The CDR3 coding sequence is TGTGCCAGCAGCCGGGACACCTACGAGCAGTACTTC.